This is a list of T cell receptor beta chains from one sample in a study of CD8+ T cells in alopecia areata. The assay was immunoSEQ multiplex PCR, and TCRdb's table has in-frame clones only and misses some. The sample records roughly 100,000 clones, around 86% being singletons. Source: CD8+ T cells sorted from blood, taken between weeks 30 and 35, from a patient treated with tofacitinib. These TCRs come from a human donor with alopecia areata. Both conserved end residues are trimmed from each CDR3.

J gene: TRBJ2-7
V gene: TRBV7-8
CDR3 protein: ASSLVPRLRYEQY

J gene: TRBJ2-1
V gene: TRBV28
CDR3 protein: ASTIRTSGRNEQF

J gene: TRBJ1-1
V gene: TRBV5-4
CDR3 protein: ASSLTEMTEAF

J gene: TRBJ2-1
V gene: TRBV6-5
CDR3 protein: ASSFASGSLNEQF

J gene: TRBJ2-3
V gene: TRBV7-2
CDR3 protein: ASSSPGVTDTQY

J gene: TRBJ1-5
V gene: TRBV19
CDR3 protein: ASSPEGAINQPQH

J gene: TRBJ2-2
V gene: TRBV2
CDR3 protein: ASSDQRVMPGELF

J gene: TRBJ2-1
V gene: TRBV11-2
CDR3 protein: ASSYHGTRSNEQF

J gene: TRBJ1-5
V gene: TRBV25-1
CDR3 protein: ASSEWERDQPQH

J gene: TRBJ2-7
V gene: TRBV18
CDR3 protein: ASSPDRDVDEQY

J gene: TRBJ2-7
V gene: TRBV11-1
CDR3 protein: ASSLDPGLAYEQY

J gene: TRBJ2-5
V gene: TRBV11-2
CDR3 protein: ASSLVGQGSQETQY

J gene: TRBJ2-7
V gene: TRBV5-6
CDR3 protein: ASSSGTGYEQY

J gene: TRBJ2-1
V gene: TRBV2
CDR3 protein: ASLGGAGSYNEQF

J gene: TRBJ2-3
V gene: TRBV29-1
CDR3 protein: SVPAVPPDTQY

J gene: TRBJ2-3
V gene: TRBV6-5
CDR3 protein: ASGTGSQY

J gene: TRBJ2-7
V gene: TRBV29-1
CDR3 protein: SVEQPMGQGKAYEQY

J gene: TRBJ2-7
V gene: TRBV5-1
CDR3 protein: ASSLNRAGGEQY

J gene: TRBJ2-1
V gene: TRBV30
CDR3 protein: ALDGTSGSTYNEQF

J gene: TRBJ2-7
V gene: TRBV9
CDR3 protein: ASNRAGTEGYEQY

J gene: TRBJ2-3
V gene: TRBV29-1
CDR3 protein: SVAGGETDTQY

J gene: TRBJ2-7
V gene: TRBV4-2
CDR3 protein: ASSQDALAGGLSYEQY

J gene: TRBJ2-2
V gene: TRBV7-8
CDR3 protein: ASSLVMPGDTGELF

J gene: TRBJ2-2
V gene: TRBV27
CDR3 protein: ASSLGISYTGELF

J gene: TRBJ2-2
V gene: TRBV4-1
CDR3 protein: ASSHLGELF

J gene: TRBJ2-7
V gene: TRBV5-6
CDR3 protein: ASSRGDCQGDEQY

J gene: TRBJ2-7
V gene: TRBV6-5
CDR3 protein: ASSYGTGPLEQY

J gene: TRBJ2-7
V gene: TRBV5-1
CDR3 protein: ASSPNTGGQTYEQY

J gene: TRBJ2-5
V gene: TRBV7-9
CDR3 protein: ASSLPRGEGETQY

J gene: TRBJ2-1
V gene: TRBV30
CDR3 protein: ASRAYGALGGYNEQF

J gene: TRBJ2-1
V gene: TRBV27
CDR3 protein: ASSFLPGQGLINEQF

J gene: TRBJ1-1
V gene: TRBV7-9
CDR3 protein: ASSPDRGNTEAF

J gene: TRBJ2-2
V gene: TRBV4-1
CDR3 protein: ASSPRDSNTGELF

J gene: TRBJ2-3
V gene: TRBV9
CDR3 protein: ASSERIDGPTDTQY

J gene: TRBJ2-7
V gene: TRBV9
CDR3 protein: ASRSRTGETYEQY

J gene: TRBJ2-3
V gene: TRBV19
CDR3 protein: ASSLTSTDTQY

J gene: TRBJ2-1
V gene: TRBV5-1
CDR3 protein: ASSLGQGLNEQF

J gene: TRBJ1-1
V gene: TRBV27
CDR3 protein: ASSYTLEGMNTEAF

J gene: TRBJ2-7
V gene: TRBV11-2
CDR3 protein: ASSLGDIGGYEQY

J gene: TRBJ2-2
V gene: TRBV29-1
CDR3 protein: SVGATGELF

J gene: TRBJ2-3
V gene: TRBV7-3
CDR3 protein: ASSLGTSGGITDTQY

J gene: TRBJ1-5
V gene: TRBV19
CDR3 protein: ASSIDLTVYQPQH

J gene: TRBJ1-2
V gene: TRBV7-9
CDR3 protein: ASSLGGGGYT

J gene: TRBJ1-1
V gene: TRBV6-6
CDR3 protein: ASSQGAGTEAF

J gene: TRBJ2-7
V gene: TRBV19
CDR3 protein: ASSPTGALYEQY

J gene: TRBJ1-1
V gene: TRBV6-6
CDR3 protein: ASSYSGGTEAF

J gene: TRBJ2-1
V gene: TRBV29-1
CDR3 protein: SVVLGGSYNEQF

J gene: TRBJ1-2
V gene: TRBV4-1
CDR3 protein: ASSQVVGANYGYT

J gene: TRBJ2-7
V gene: TRBV2
CDR3 protein: ASSAGNSWAAYEQY

J gene: TRBJ2-1
V gene: TRBV4-1
CDR3 protein: ASSQETTGTSGNNEQF

J gene: TRBJ1-5
V gene: TRBV6-1
CDR3 protein: ASSEAGQGNQPQH

J gene: TRBJ2-3
V gene: TRBV10-3
CDR3 protein: AIRGGGRCTQY

J gene: TRBJ1-5
V gene: TRBV19
CDR3 protein: ASSLAIYSNQPQH

J gene: TRBJ2-3
V gene: TRBV4-1
CDR3 protein: ASSRSSEHTQY

J gene: TRBJ2-3
V gene: TRBV7-2
CDR3 protein: ASSLGLAGGGAMIDTQY

J gene: TRBJ2-7
V gene: TRBV5-1
CDR3 protein: ASSSWDSAYEQY

J gene: TRBJ2-1
V gene: TRBV4-2
CDR3 protein: ASSQTAGVYNEQF